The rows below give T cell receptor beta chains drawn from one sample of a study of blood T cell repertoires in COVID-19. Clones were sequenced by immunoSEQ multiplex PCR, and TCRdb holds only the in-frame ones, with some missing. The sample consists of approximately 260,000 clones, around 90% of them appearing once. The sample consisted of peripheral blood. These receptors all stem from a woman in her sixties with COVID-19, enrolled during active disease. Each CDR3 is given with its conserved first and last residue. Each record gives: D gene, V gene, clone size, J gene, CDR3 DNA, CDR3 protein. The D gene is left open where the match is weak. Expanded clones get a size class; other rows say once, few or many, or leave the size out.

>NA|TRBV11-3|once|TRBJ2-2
TGTGCCAGCAGCTCCAGGGGAGCGGACACCGGGGAGCTGTTTTTT
CASSSRGADTGELFF
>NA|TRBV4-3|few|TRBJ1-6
TGCGCCAGCAGCCAAGTACAGTCCTATAATTCACCCCTCCACTTT
CASSQVQSYNSPLHF
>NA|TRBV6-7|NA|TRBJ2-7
TGTGCCAGCAGTTACTCAATAACTTCCAGCGGTTTCTCCTACGAGCAGTACTTC
CASSYSITSSGFSYEQYF
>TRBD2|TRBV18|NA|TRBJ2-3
TGTGCCAGCTCTCTCGGGGGGAACACAGATACGCAGTATTTT
CASSLGGNTDTQYF
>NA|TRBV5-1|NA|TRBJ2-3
TGCGCCAGCAGCTTGGTAGGGGCCTCCACAGATACGCAGTATTTT
CASSLVGASTDTQYF
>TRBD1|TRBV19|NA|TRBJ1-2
TGTGCCAGTAGTATGAGGGACAGGGTCCCCCTCTATGGCTACACCTTC
CASSMRDRVPLYGYTF
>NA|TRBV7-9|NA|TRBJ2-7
TGTGCCAGCAGCCCATCCTACGAGCAGTACTTC
CASSPSYEQYF
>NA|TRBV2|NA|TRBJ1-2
TGTGCCAGCGAGGTACAGGCTGTCAAAGGCTACACCTTC
CASEVQAVKGYTF
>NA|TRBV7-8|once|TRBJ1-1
TGTGCCAGCAGCTACCCCAGGGCTGAAGCTTTCTTT
CASSYPRAEAFF
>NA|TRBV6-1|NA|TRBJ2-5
TGTGCCAGCAGTGAAAGCGGCAGGCAAGAGACCCAGTACTTC
CASSESGRQETQYF
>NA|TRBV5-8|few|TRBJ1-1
TGTGCCAGCAGCTTGGTGGGGCGGGGGAGCACTGAAGCTTTCTTT
CASSLVGRGSTEAFF
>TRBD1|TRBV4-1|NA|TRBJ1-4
TGCGCCAGCAGCCAAGTGCAAGGGGGCAGGGGAGGAGAAAAACTGTTTTTT
CASSQVQGGRGGEKLFF
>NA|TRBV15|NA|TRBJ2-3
TGTGCCACCAGCAGAGAAGTCAGGATGATCACAGATACGCAGTATTTT
CATSREVRMITDTQYF
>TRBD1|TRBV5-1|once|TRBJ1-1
TGCGCCAGCAGCTTGGACGGCTCTGGGACAGGTACGGGAGCTTTCTTT
CASSLDGSGTGTGAFF
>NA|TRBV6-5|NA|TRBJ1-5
TGTGCCAGCAGGTCCGCCGGAGCGACCAATCAGCCCCAGCATTTT
CASRSAGATNQPQHF
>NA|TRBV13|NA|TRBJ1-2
TGTGCCAGCAGCCGCCGCACTACCAGCTACACCTTC
CASSRRTTSYTF
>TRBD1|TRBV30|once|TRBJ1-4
TGTGCCGCGACCGGGACAGGGGAAGAAAAACTGTTTTTT
CAATGTGEEKLFF
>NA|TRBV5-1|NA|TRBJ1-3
TGCGCCAGCAGCTTAGACGGACAGTCGAGCTCTGGAAACACCATATATTTT
CASSLDGQSSSGNTIYF
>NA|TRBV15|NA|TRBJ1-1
TGTGCCACCAGCAGAGACCCTAAGGGAGACACTGAAGCTTTCTTT
CATSRDPKGDTEAFF
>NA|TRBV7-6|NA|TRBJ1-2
TGTGCCAGCAGCTTAGCTATCGGTGGCTATGGCTACACCTTC
CASSLAIGGYGYTF
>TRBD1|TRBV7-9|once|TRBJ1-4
TGTGCCAGCAGCTTAGGCGGGACAGGGGTCGAAAAACTGTTTTTT
CASSLGGTGVEKLFF
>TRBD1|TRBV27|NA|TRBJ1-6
TGTGCCAGCAGTTTATCTTACTGGACAGGGGGAAGATCACCCCTCCACTTT
CASSLSYWTGGRSPLHF
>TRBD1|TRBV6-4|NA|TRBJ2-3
TGTGCCAGCAGTCCCGGACAGGGTGGAGATACGCAGTATTTT
CASSPGQGGDTQYF
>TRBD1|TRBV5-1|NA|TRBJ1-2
TGCGCCAGCAGCTTGGGACAGGGGAACTATGGCTACACCTTC
CASSLGQGNYGYTF
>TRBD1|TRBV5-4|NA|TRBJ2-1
TGTGCCAGCTCCTCCGGGACAGCCCCCGTCGATGAGCAGTTCTTC
CASSSGTAPVDEQFF
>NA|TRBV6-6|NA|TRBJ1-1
TGTGCCAGCAGTTTTCAGGGTGGGACTGAAGCTTTCTTT
CASSFQGGTEAFF
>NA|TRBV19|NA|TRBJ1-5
TGTGCCAGTAGTGCCCAGGGATTGGGAATTTATCAGCCCCAGCATTTT
CASSAQGLGIYQPQHF
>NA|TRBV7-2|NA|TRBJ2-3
TGTGCCAGCAGCTTAGGGGCTACCACAGATACGCAGTATTTT
CASSLGATTDTQYF
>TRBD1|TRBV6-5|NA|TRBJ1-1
TGTGCCAGCAGTTACCGACAGGGGCCACGGACTGAAGCTTTCTTT
CASSYRQGPRTEAFF
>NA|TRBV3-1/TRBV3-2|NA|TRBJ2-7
TGTGCCAGCAGCCAACCCGGCGGTGGTGGCGAGCAGTACTTC
CASSQPGGGGEQYF
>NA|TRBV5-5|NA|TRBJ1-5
TGTGCCAGCAGCTTGGAGGGCGGGCAGCCCCAGCATTTT
CASSLEGGQPQHF
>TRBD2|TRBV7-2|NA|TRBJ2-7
TGTGCCGCAGGGGGATGGCGGGGGGGCCATTACGAGCAGTACTTC
CAAGGWRGGHYEQYF
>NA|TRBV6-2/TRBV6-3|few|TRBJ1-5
TGTGCCAGCAGTTACGCCGGGTACGAGCAGCCCCAGCATTTT
CASSYAGYEQPQHF
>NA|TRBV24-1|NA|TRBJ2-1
TGTGCCACCAGTGAGTCCGCGTACAATGAGCAGTTCTTC
CATSESAYNEQFF
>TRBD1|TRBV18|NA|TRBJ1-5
TGTGCCAGCTCACCGGGACAGGGTTGGGTAGAGCCCCAGCATTTT
CASSPGQGWVEPQHF
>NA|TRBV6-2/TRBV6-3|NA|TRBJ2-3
TGTGCCAGCAGTTACTCGGGTAAACCGGAGAGCACAGATACGCAGTATTTT
CASSYSGKPESTDTQYF
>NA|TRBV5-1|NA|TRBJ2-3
TGCGCCAGCAGCCCACTTATCGCCCGCACAGATACGCAGTATTTT
CASSPLIARTDTQYF
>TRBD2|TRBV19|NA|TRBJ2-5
TGTGCCAGTAGTAAAGGGCTAGGACTAGTGCCGGAGACCCAGTACTTC
CASSKGLGLVPETQYF
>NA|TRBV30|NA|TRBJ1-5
TGTGCCTGGGGAAAAACAAACAGCAATCAGCCCCAGCATTTT
CAWGKTNSNQPQHF
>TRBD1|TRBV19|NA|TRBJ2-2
TGTGCCAGTAGTTGGCAGGGGGCGCCCGGGGAGCTGTTTTTT
CASSWQGAPGELFF
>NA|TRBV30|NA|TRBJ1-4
TGTGCCTGGACCTCCGTCTTCCCCCCAACTAATGAAAAACTGTTTTTT
CAWTSVFPPTNEKLFF
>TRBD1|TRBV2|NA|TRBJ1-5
TGTGCCAGCAGTGAAGCGCAGGGGGGCCGGCAGCCCCAGCATTTT
CASSEAQGGRQPQHF
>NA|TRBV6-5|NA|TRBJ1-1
TGTGCCAGCAGAACGGGGATAAACACTGAAGCTTTCTTT
CASRTGINTEAFF